This TCR beta chain emerged from a study of blood T cells in healthy people across ages. V shed 5 bases and J 8 bases; nucleotides not matched to a gene: 11. This CDR3 region has 15 residues. Next came a second PCR, run for about 7 to 11 cycles, which used a sample-barcoded 5' primer along with a J-beta primer mix. TCRdb passed the 5' RACE reads through MiXCR, listing each CDR3 protein once. The table includes roughly 800,000 distinct CDR3 sequences, approximately 35% detected once. Peripheral blood was drawn, around 9.5 milliliters per donor. This clonotype turned up a few times. The antigen remains undetermined. Findings and limits, study-wide: With age, beta diversity per million T cells declined roughly linearly, significantly by 40. Aged donors had fewer naive CD4+ cells and lower diversity than long-lived donors.

V is TRBV12-3 or TRBV12-4 and J is TRBJ2-1, with 8 bases fitting TRBD1. Source material: blood. The receptor comes from a man between 18 and 29 years old in good health. CDR3 in DNA: TGTGCCAGCAGTCTCACGGGACAGGTTTACTATGAGCAGTTCTTC. It translates to CASSLTGQVYYEQFF.